Sequencing of this T cell receptor (beta chain) was carried out in a study of blood T cell repertoires in COVID-19. Notes on this clone: This may arise from a read error, as a much more abundant clone is one base away.

Sequencing used immunoSEQ multiplex PCR; TCRdb keeps in-frame clones, though not all of them. The sample has roughly 700,000 clones; about nine tenths are singletons. The specimen was peripheral blood. The clonotype comes from a young woman with acute or convalescent COVID-19.

CDR3 loop: CASSDGTGGEKLFF. DNA of the CDR3: TGTGCCAGCAGCGACGGGACAGGGGGCGAAAAACTGTTTTTT. The chain has TRBV13 and TRBJ1-4, with 12 bases identical to TRBD1. The germline V gene has CDR1 PRHDT and CDR2 FYEKMQ (reference sequence). CDR3 size: 14 residues. Trimming at V came to 5 bases and at J to 8 bases, leaving 3 bases not matched to a gene.